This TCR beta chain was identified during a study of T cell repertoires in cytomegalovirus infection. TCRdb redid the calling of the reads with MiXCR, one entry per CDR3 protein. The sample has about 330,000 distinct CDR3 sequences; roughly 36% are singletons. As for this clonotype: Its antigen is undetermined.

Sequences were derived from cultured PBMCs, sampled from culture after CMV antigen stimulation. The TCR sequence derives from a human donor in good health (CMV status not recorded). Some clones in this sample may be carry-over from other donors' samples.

The CDR3 coding sequence is TGTGCCAGTAGTTCCCCGGGTTTCAATCAGCCCCAGCATTTT. Amino acid sequence: CASSSPGFNQPQHF. The genes are TRBV19 and TRBJ1-5; D ambiguous. The CDR3 covers 14 residues. V was shortened by 5 bases and J by 3 bases, with 11 bases between the two germline ends. CDR1 is LNHDA, CDR2 SQIVND, per germline (reference sequence).